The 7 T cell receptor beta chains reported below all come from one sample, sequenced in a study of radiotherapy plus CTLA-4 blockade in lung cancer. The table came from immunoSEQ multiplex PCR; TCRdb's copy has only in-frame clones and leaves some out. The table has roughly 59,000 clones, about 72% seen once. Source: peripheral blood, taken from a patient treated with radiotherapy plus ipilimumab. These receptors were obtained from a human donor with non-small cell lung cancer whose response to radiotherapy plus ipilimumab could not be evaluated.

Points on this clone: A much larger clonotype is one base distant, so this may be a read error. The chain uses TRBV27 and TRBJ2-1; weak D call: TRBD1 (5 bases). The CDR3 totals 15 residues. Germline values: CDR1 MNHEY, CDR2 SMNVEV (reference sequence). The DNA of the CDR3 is TGTGCCAGCAGTTTGGGGCAGAATACCTACAGTGAGCAGTTCTTC. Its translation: CASSLGQNTYSEQFF.

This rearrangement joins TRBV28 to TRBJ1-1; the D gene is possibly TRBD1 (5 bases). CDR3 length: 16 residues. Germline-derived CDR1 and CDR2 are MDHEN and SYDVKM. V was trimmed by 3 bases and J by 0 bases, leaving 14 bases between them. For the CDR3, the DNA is TGTGCCAGCAGTTTTTGGCGGGGCTTTGTGAACACTGAAGCTTTCTTT. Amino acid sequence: CASSFWRGFVNTEAFF.

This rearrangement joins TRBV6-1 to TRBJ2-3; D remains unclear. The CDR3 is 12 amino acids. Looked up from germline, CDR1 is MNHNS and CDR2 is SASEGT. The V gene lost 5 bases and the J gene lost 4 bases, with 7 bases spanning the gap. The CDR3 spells CASSHNADTQYF. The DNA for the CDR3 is TGTGCCAGCAGTCACAATGCAGATACGCAGTATTTT.

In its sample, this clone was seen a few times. The DNA of the CDR3 is TGTGCCAGCAGCTTAACGGCCGGGACAGGGCGGTCTGAAGCTTTCTTT. Its translation is CASSLTAGTGRSEAFF. This rearrangement joins TRBV7-3 to TRBJ1-1, with 9 bases fitting TRBD1. Germline assignment: CDR1 SGHTA and CDR2 FQGTGA. This CDR3 is built from 16 residues. J lost 6 bases, V lost 0 bases, and 8 bases had no gene match.

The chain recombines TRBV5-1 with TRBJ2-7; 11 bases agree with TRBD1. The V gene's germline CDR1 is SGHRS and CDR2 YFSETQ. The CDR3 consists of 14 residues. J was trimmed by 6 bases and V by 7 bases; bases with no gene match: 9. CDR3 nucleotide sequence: TGCGCCAGCGGGGAGGGACAGGGGGTGTTCGAGCAGTACTTC. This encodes CASGEGQGVFEQYF.

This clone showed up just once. DNA of the CDR3: TGTGCCAGCCGGCTAGAGCGGAACACTGAAGCTTTCTTT. Encoded protein: CASRLERNTEAFF. The J gene is TRBJ1-1, the V gene TRBV6-4; no reliable D call. The CDR3 has 13 residues. Between the trimmed V and J ends, which lost 8 bases and 1 base, there was a span of 11 bases. From germline, CDR1 is MRHNA and CDR2 SNTAGT.

The CDR3 loop is CASAETGDGNTIYF. In nucleotides, the CDR3 is TGTGCCAGCGCGGAAACAGGGGACGGAAACACCATATATTTT. The chain couples TRBV18 to TRBJ1-3; 7 bases map to TRBD1. CDR1 is KGHSH, CDR2 LQKENI, per germline. V lost 8 bases to trimming and J lost 4 bases; unmatched junction nucleotides: 8. The CDR3 totals 14 residues.